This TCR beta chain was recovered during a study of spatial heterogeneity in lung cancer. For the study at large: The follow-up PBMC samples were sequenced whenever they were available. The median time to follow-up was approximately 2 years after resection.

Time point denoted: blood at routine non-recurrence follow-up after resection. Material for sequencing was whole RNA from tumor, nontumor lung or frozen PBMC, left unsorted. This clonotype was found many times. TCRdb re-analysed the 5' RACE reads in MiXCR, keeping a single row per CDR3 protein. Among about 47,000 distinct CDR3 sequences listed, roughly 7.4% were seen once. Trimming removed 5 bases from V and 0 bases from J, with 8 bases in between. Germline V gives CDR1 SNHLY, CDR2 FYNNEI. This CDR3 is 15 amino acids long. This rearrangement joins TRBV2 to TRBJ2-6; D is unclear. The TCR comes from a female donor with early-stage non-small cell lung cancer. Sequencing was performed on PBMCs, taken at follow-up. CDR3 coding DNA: TGTGCCAGCAGTATCGACAACTCTGGGGCCAACGTCCTGACTTTC. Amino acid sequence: CASSIDNSGANVLTF. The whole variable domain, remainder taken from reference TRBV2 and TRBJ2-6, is EPEVTQTPSHQVTQMGQEVILRCVPISNHLYFYWYRQILGQKVEFLVSFYNNEISEKSEIFDDQFSVERPDGSNFTLKIRSTKLEDSAMYFCASSIDNSGANVLTFGAGSRLTVL.